This T cell receptor beta chain was captured by sequencing in a study of neurological immune-mediated disorders. Study-wide findings and caveats: CDR3 amino acid sequences of expanded clones were not shared across subjects, a result suggesting private repertoires in all groups. The greatest TCR clonal expansion occurred in HTLV-1-associated myelopathy and the least in multiple sclerosis, which fell below healthy controls.

Germline V gene data show CDR1 as SGHKS and CDR2 as YYEKEE (reference sequence). CDR3 length equals 15 residues. V gave up 0 bases and J gave up 0 bases, with 7 bases separating them. cDNA was made by 5'RACE with 10-nucleotide random UMIs. TCRdb re-derived calls from the 5' RACE reads in MiXCR, one entry per CDR3 protein. The sample lists 84,000 or so distinct CDR3 sequences, around 4.7% occurring once. Time point described: longitudinal time-point 3. Unsorted libraries were derived from 2 million PBMCs stored at -80 C. This clonotype has ten or more counts. Its antigen remains unknown. The sequence came from a woman aged 55-69 years with multiple sclerosis. The chain links TRBV5-5 to TRBJ1-3; D gene uncertain. Material for sequencing was PBMCs. As DNA, the CDR3 is TGTGCCAGCAGCTTGGAATTTAGCTCTGGAAACACCATATATTTT. Residues: CASSLEFSSGNTIYF.